This T cell receptor (beta chain) was retrieved from a study of shared clonotypes between healthy human individuals. The CDR3 runs to 15 residues. Between the trimmed V and J ends, which lost 1 base and 3 bases, there was a span of 13 bases. Germline CDR1 is MGHRA and CDR2 is YSYEKL. CD45RO-negative, CCR7-selected cells formed the naive CD8 fraction, which excluded terminally differentiated effector memory CD45RA+ cells. Sequencing used immunoSEQ multiplex PCR; TCRdb keeps in-frame clones, though not all of them. Seen here are around 1,900,000 clones, 93% observed once, and the top ten hold 1.5% to 2%.

The sample comprised naive CD8+ T cells from PBMCs. The sequence was obtained from a man between 18 and 29 years old in good health. Some clones in this sample may be carry-over from other donors' samples. This rearrangement joins TRBV4-1 to TRBJ2-7; D is ambiguous. The CDR3 DNA sequence: TGCGCCAGCAGCCAAGTAAAGGGAAAGCTCTACGAGCAGTACTTC. This gives the protein CASSQVKGKLYEQYF.